Listed here are 10 T cell receptor beta chains from one sample, sequenced in a study of cytomegalovirus exposure and HLA in healthy donors. Clones were sequenced by immunoSEQ multiplex PCR, and TCRdb holds only the in-frame ones, with some missing. The table records 150,000 to 200,000 clones, roughly 90% of them present only once. The specimen was PBMCs. Every receptor here comes from a woman aged 18 to 35 in good health and CMV-seronegative.

The chain uses TRBV29-1 and TRBJ2-5; 10 nucleotides line up with TRBD1. V dropped 5 bases and J dropped 3; count of bases not matched to a gene: 3. Germline CDR1 reads SQVTM; CDR2 reads ANQGSEA. CDR3 length equals 13 residues. The CDR3 sequence is CSVWDRGKETQYF. The CDR3, as DNA: TGCAGCGTTTGGGACAGGGGTAAAGAGACCCAGTACTTC.

This sequence joins TRBV19 and TRBJ2-1, with 9 bases matching TRBD2. The V gene's germline CDR1 is LNHDA and CDR2 SQIVND (reference sequence). V gave up 1 base and J gave up 9 bases; unmatched junction bases: 10. This CDR3 is built from 16 residues. The CDR3 here is CASSIVLAGGQSEQFF. In DNA, the CDR3 is TGTGCCAGTAGTATAGTCTTGGCGGGGGGGCAAAGTGAGCAGTTCTTC. Full variable domain (rest looked up from reference TRBV19 and TRBJ2-1): DGGITQSPKYLFRKEGQNVTLSCEQNLNHDAMYWYRQDPGQGLRLIYYSQIVNDFQKGDIAEGYSVSREKKESFPLTVTSAQKNPTAFYLCASSIVLAGGQSEQFFGPGTRLTVL.

The chain links TRBV9 to TRBJ2-7; 7 bases are a match to TRBD2. V shed 0 bases and J 5 bases; nucleotides not matched to a gene: 20. This CDR3 spans 19 amino acids. Germline-derived CDR1 and CDR2 are SGDLS and YYNGEE. CDR3 bases: TGTGCCAGCAGCGTAGAAGACGGCCTGAGGGGAGCGGGAATGAACGAGCAGTACTTC. Translation: CASSVEDGLRGAGMNEQYF.

The chain uses TRBV5-6 and TRBJ2-1; D ambiguous. Trimming left V 6 bases short and J 6 bases short, with 10 bases between. The CDR3 contains 12 residues. The germline CDR1 and CDR2 sequences are SGHDT and YYEEEE. CDR3 bases: TGTGCCAGCACCTTCGGGTTCAATGAGCAGTTCTTC. Its translation is CASTFGFNEQFF. Together with reference TRBV5-6 and TRBJ2-1, the CDR3 gives the full variable domain: DAGVTQSPTHLIKTRGQQVTLRCSPKSGHDTVSWYQQALGQGPQFIFQYYEEEERQRGNFPDRFSGHQFPNYSSELNVNALLLGDSALYLCASTFGFNEQFFGPGTRLTVL.

This clone was observed once. The chain is built from TRBV15 and TRBJ2-7, with D possibly being TRBD2 (7 bases). The ends were cut back, 5 bases at V and 7 bases at J, with 21 bases in the middle. CDR1 and CDR2 from the germline V gene are LNHNV and YYDKDF (reference sequence). The CDR3 has 15 residues. CDR3 sequence: CATSPLGRGAEEQYF. In nucleotides, the CDR3 is TGTGCCACCAGCCCATTAGGGAGGGGGGCGGAAGAGCAGTACTTC. The variable domain in full, completed from reference TRBV15 and TRBJ2-7, reads DAMVIQNPRYQVTQFGKPVTLSCSQTLNHNVMYWYQQKSSQAPKLLFHYYDKDFNNEADTPDNFQSRRPNTSFCFLDIRSPGLGDTAMYLCATSPLGRGAEEQYFGPGTRLTVT.

This clone showed up just once. Here the CDR3 reads CASSVGQGYNEQFF. The CDR3, as DNA: TGTGCCAGCAGCGTAGGACAGGGCTACAATGAGCAGTTCTTC. The chain uses TRBV9 and TRBJ2-1, with 7 bases aligning to TRBD1. CDR3 length: 14 residues. The ends lost 0 bases at V and 3 bases at J; junction bases unmatched: 0. CDR1 is SGDLS, CDR2 YYNGEE, per germline.

The chain couples TRBV2 to TRBJ1-3; D is unresolved. V dropped 5 bases and J dropped 4 bases, with 15 bases sitting between them. The CDR3 is 15 residues long. The V gene's germline CDR1 is SNHLY and CDR2 FYNNEI. The CDR3 nucleotides are TGTGCCAGCAGTACTGGCTCCCCGGGGGGAAACACCATATATTTT. Translation: CASSTGSPGGNTIYF.

The chain carries TRBV5-1 and TRBJ1-1; weak D call: TRBD1 (6 bases). V lost 4 bases, J lost 2 bases, and 18 bases lay in between. Germline V CDR1 and CDR2: SGHRS, YFSETQ. The CDR3 sequence is 16 residues long. The CDR3 DNA follows: TGCGCCAGCAGCGGGGGCAGGGGAAGTTTAAACACTGAAGCTTTCTTT. Protein sequence: CASSGGRGSLNTEAFF.

The rearrangement links TRBV5-6 to TRBJ1-2; D gene ambiguous. This CDR3 is built from 15 residues. V was shortened by 7 bases and J by 3 bases, with 19 bases between the two germline ends. Germline-derived CDR1 and CDR2 are SGHDT and YYEEEE. CDR3 coding DNA: TGTGCCAGCCTAAGCTACAGTCTCAGTGACTATGGCTACACCTTC. Translation gives CASLSYSLSDYGYTF.

The chain joins TRBV2 to TRBJ2-7; D may be TRBD2 (5 bases). The length of the CDR3 is 15 residues. CDR1 is SNHLY and CDR2 is FYNNEI in the germline V gene. V was clipped by 6 bases and J by 0 bases, with 15 bases between them. CDR3 protein: CASSSGLLSSYEQYF. The CDR3 DNA reads TGTGCCAGCAGCTCAGGACTCCTAAGCTCCTACGAGCAGTACTTC.